A single sample gave rise to the 29 T cell receptor beta chains below, sequenced in a study of beta chain features in type 1 diabetes. Sequencing targeted expressed TCRB transcripts, as all isolated RNA had been reverse transcribed. Only in-frame clones appear in the TCRdb table, and some are missing; sequencing was by immunoSEQ multiplex PCR. This sample has around 340,000 clones, with roughly 21% found just once. Sequencing was performed on naive CD4+ T cells from blood. Every receptor here comes from a woman under 30 in good health.

The chain has TRBV30 and TRBJ2-6, with D perhaps TRBD1 (5 bases). V shed 3 bases and J shed 1 base, with 7 bases lying between them. CDR3 length: 14 residues. Looked up from germline, CDR1 is GTSNPN and CDR2 is SVGIG (reference sequence). The CDR3 loop is CAWRPGSGANVLTF. CDR3 in DNA: TGTGCCTGGAGACCAGGGTCTGGGGCCAACGTCCTGACTTTC.

The chain carries TRBV30 and TRBJ2-7; perhaps TRBD2 as D (5 bases). This CDR3 spans 12 amino acids. Looked up from germline, CDR1 is GTSNPN and CDR2 is SVGIG (reference sequence). The V end lost 2 bases, the J end lost 10 bases, and 15 bases lay between the germline ends. CDR3 amino acids: CAWSPSEDPQYF. CDR3 nucleotide sequence: TGTGCCTGGAGTCCCTCGGAGGACCCACAGTACTTC.

The chain joins TRBV18 to TRBJ2-3, with 11 bases that match TRBD2. The length of the CDR3 is 17 residues. J was trimmed by 6 bases and V by 6 bases; bases with no gene match: 14. The germline V gene encodes CDR1 KGHSH and CDR2 LQKENI. Here the CDR3 reads CASSPASGRTLGDTQYF. Written as DNA, the CDR3 is TGTGCCAGCTCCCCCGCTAGCGGGAGGACGTTGGGTGATACGCAGTATTTT. Drawing the rest from reference TRBV18 and TRBJ2-3, the complete variable domain is NAGVMQNPRHLVRRRGQEARLRCSPMKGHSHVYWYRQLPEEGLKFMVYLQKENIIDESGMPKERFSAEFPKEGPSILRIQQVVRGDSAAYFCASSPASGRTLGDTQYFGPGTRLTVL.

The chain is built from TRBV5-4 and TRBJ1-2; no clear D. Trimming cost V 3 bases and J 2 bases, with 8 bases left between them. This CDR3 contains 13 residues. Germline CDR1 and CDR2: SGHNT and YYREEE (reference sequence). Here the CDR3 reads CASSYDTNYGYTF. The CDR3 DNA reads as TGTGCCAGCAGCTACGACACGAACTATGGCTACACCTTC. Full variable domain (outside the CDR3, taken from reference TRBV5-4 and TRBJ1-2): ETGVTQSPTHLIKTRGQQVTLRCSSQSGHNTVSWYQQALGQGPQFIFQYYREEENGRGNFPPRFSGLQFPNYSSELNVNALELDDSALYLCASSYDTNYGYTFGSGTRLTVV.

There are a few counts of this clone. The rearrangement uses TRBV18 and TRBJ2-1, with D maybe TRBD1 (5 bases). Trimming removed 3 bases at V and 1 base at J, with 10 bases between. The germline V gene has CDR1 KGHSH and CDR2 LQKENI. CDR3 length: 15 residues. CDR3 residues: CASSPWTSSYNEQFF. CDR3 DNA: TGTGCCAGCTCACCTTGGACAAGTTCCTACAATGAGCAGTTCTTC.

This clone was observed a few times. The rearrangement joins TRBV4-2 to TRBJ2-3; D is undetermined. The germline gives CDR1 LGHNA, CDR2 YNFKEQ. CDR3 length: 11 residues. Trimming pared 4 bases from V and 5 bases from J, leaving 4 bases between. The CDR3 DNA is TGTGCCAGCAGCCGAGGAGATACGCAGTATTTT. Translated: CASSRGDTQYF.

This clone was seen more than once but under ten times. CDR3 loop: CASKGDHPYEQYF. The CDR3 DNA reads as TGTGCCAGCAAGGGGGACCACCCCTACGAGCAGTACTTC. The chain carries TRBV2 and TRBJ2-7, with a possible D match to TRBD1 (6 bases). Germline V gene data show CDR1 as SNHLY and CDR2 as FYNNEI. The CDR3 runs to 13 residues. V gave up 7 bases and J gave up 2 bases, with 12 bases separating them. Looking up the rest from reference TRBV2 and TRBJ2-7 gives the full variable domain: EPEVTQTPSHQVTQMGQEVILRCVPISNHLYFYWYRQILGQKVEFLVSFYNNEISEKSEIFDDQFSVERPDGSNFTLKIRSTKLEDSAMYFCASKGDHPYEQYFGPGTRLTVT.

The chain carries TRBV29-1 and TRBJ2-7; 11 bases are a match to TRBD2. The germline V gene encodes CDR1 SQVTM and CDR2 ANQGSEA. V gave up 4 bases and J gave up 5 bases; unmatched junction bases: 7. The CDR3 extends over 14 amino acids. Written as DNA, the CDR3 is TGCAGCGTTGTGAGACTAGCGGGGAAGAACGAGCAGTACTTC. Encoded protein: CSVVRLAGKNEQYF.

This clone was counted only a few times. The chain couples TRBV9 to TRBJ2-3; D is possibly TRBD2 (7 bases). In germline, CDR1 is SGDLS, CDR2 YYNGEE. V was trimmed by 3 bases and J by 6 bases, leaving 26 bases between them. The CDR3 has 18 residues. Here the CDR3 DNA reads TGTGCCAGCAGCGCAGCCTCTACTCGTCGGGGGGCAGCCGATACGCAGTATTTT. It codes for CASSAASTRRGAADTQYF.

This clone was seen a few times. This chain uses TRBV7-9 with TRBJ2-1, with unresolved D. The germline V and J ends were trimmed by 1 base and 4 bases, with 8 bases remaining between them. CDR1 is SEHNR, CDR2 FQNEAQ, per germline (reference sequence). The CDR3 runs to 14 residues. The CDR3 protein is CASSLGLRYNEQFF. As DNA, the CDR3 is TGTGCCAGCAGCTTAGGTCTACGGTACAATGAGCAGTTCTTC.

The V gene is TRBV9, the J gene TRBJ2-2; weak D call: TRBD2 (6 bases). Between the trimmed V and J ends, which lost 0 bases and 3 bases, there was a span of 9 bases. Germline assignment: CDR1 SGDLS and CDR2 YYNGEE. The CDR3 contains 15 residues. CDR3: CASSVAGGDTGELFF. The CDR3 nucleotides read TGTGCCAGCAGCGTAGCTGGCGGGGACACCGGGGAGCTGTTTTTT.

In this sample, this clone turned up a few times. This rearrangement joins TRBV6-5 to TRBJ2-7, with 15 bases aligning to TRBD2. Germline V gene data show CDR1 as MNHEY and CDR2 as SVGAGI. J was trimmed by 7 bases and V by 10 bases; bases with no gene match: 11. The CDR3 covers 15 residues. The CDR3 loop is CATTGLAGGHKEQYF. The CDR3, as DNA: TGTGCCACCACGGGACTAGCGGGAGGCCATAAGGAGCAGTACTTC.

This clone was detected once. The rearrangement links TRBV9 to TRBJ1-1; no firm D call. The CDR3 sequence is 13 residues long. Trimming stripped 2 bases from V and 7 bases from J, with 12 bases between. The germline V gene encodes CDR1 SGDLS and CDR2 YYNGEE. The CDR3 region has the DNA TGTGCCAGCAGCGTTGTTCCGGGGATTGAAGCTTTCTTT. This translates into CASSVVPGIEAFF.

This clone was counted only a few times. V gene TRBV18 combines with J gene TRBJ2-1; TRBD2 matches at 7 bases. The V segment lost 2 bases and the J segment 9 bases; nucleotides outside the gene matches: 10. CDR3 length: 15 residues. The germline V gene encodes CDR1 KGHSH and CDR2 LQKENI. CDR3 DNA: TGTGCCAGCTCACCAGCTGGCGGGAGAAGGATTGAGCAGTTCTTC. This encodes CASSPAGGRRIEQFF.

The chain joins TRBV7-9 to TRBJ2-1; TRBD2 matches at 7 bases. Germline CDR1 is SEHNR and CDR2 is FQNEAQ (reference sequence). The CDR3 contains 15 residues. With 0 bases clipped from V and 7 bases from J, the junction kept 6 bases outside the gene matches. The CDR3 DNA reads TGTGCCAGCAGCTTAGCAAGGCGGGAGTGGAATGAGCAGTTCTTC. Translation gives CASSLARREWNEQFF. The full variable domain, in which reference TRBV7-9 and TRBJ2-1 provide the parts outside the CDR3, is DTGVSQNPRHKITKRGQNVTFRCDPISEHNRLYWYRQTLGQGPEFLTYFQNEAQLEKSRLLSDRFSAERPKGSFSTLEIQRTEQGDSAMYLCASSLARREWNEQFFGPGTRLTVL.

This chain links TRBV6-1 with TRBJ1-2, with 10 bases lining up with TRBD1. The germline V gene encodes CDR1 MNHNS and CDR2 SASEGT. V lost 2 bases, J lost 6 bases, and 12 bases stayed unmatched. CDR3 length: 17 residues. This CDR3 reads CASSESPNGDRGNGYTF. The DNA for the CDR3 is TGTGCCAGCAGTGAATCCCCGAACGGGGACAGGGGTAATGGCTACACCTTC.

CDR3: CASSLPGQGRAETQYF. In DNA form, the CDR3 reads TGTGCCAGCAGCCTCCCAGGACAGGGGAGGGCAGAGACCCAGTACTTC. V is TRBV5-4 and J is TRBJ2-5; 9 bases align to TRBD1. V lost 4 bases, J lost 4 bases, and 11 bases stayed unmatched. There are 16 residues in the CDR3. CDR1 is SGHNT, CDR2 YYREEE, per germline (reference sequence).

In this sample, this clone turned up a few times. V usage is TRBV7-9 and J usage is TRBJ2-3; D is undetermined. There are 15 residues in the CDR3. The germline V gene encodes CDR1 SEHNR and CDR2 FQNEAQ (reference sequence). Trimming removed 3 bases from V and 0 bases from J, with 10 bases in between. The CDR3 DNA sequence: TGTGCCAGCAGCTTGGAGCGACTTAGCACAGATACGCAGTATTTT. Protein: CASSLERLSTDTQYF.

CDR3 protein: CASRPSGSGELFF. CDR3 DNA: TGTGCCAGTAGGCCTAGCGGCAGCGGGGAGCTGTTTTTT. The chain has TRBV10-3 and TRBJ2-2; 7 bases fit TRBD2. J gave up 7 bases and V 10 bases, and 9 bases lay outside the gene matches. Per germline, CDR1 ENHRY and CDR2 SYGVKD. CDR3 length: 13 amino acids.

V is TRBV10-2 and J is TRBJ1-3, with D uncertain. The germline gives CDR1 WSHSY, CDR2 SAAADI. The CDR3 totals 13 residues. V shed 8 bases and J shed 0 bases, with 8 bases lying between them. CDR3 sequence (DNA): TGCGCCAGCTCCGTGAGCTCTGGAAACACCATATATTTT. Its protein product is CASSVSSGNTIYF.

This clone showed up just a few times. The chain combines TRBV28 with TRBJ1-2; D might be TRBD1 (5 bases). CDR3 length equals 13 residues. The germline V and J ends were trimmed by 7 bases and 3 bases, with 12 bases remaining between them. CDR1 is MDHEN, CDR2 SYDVKM, per germline. The CDR3 protein is CASTGDLYYGYTF. In nucleotides, the CDR3 is TGTGCCAGCACGGGGGACCTCTACTATGGCTACACCTTC.

V usage is TRBV19 and J usage is TRBJ2-5; possibly TRBD2 for D (5 bases). Germline V gene data show CDR1 as LNHDA and CDR2 as SQIVND (reference sequence). Trimming cost V 6 bases and J 5 bases, with 16 bases left between them. The CDR3 length is 14 residues. CDR3 DNA: TGTGCCAGTAGGAGCGGCCGCTCTGGGGAGACCCAGTACTTC. Protein product: CASRSGRSGETQYF.

This clone was found a few times. The genes are TRBV5-1 and TRBJ2-5; 7 positions match TRBD1. The CDR3 is 14 amino acids. The junction had 8 bases not matched to a gene; V was cut back by 4 bases and J by 5 bases. Germline V gives CDR1 SGHRS, CDR2 YFSETQ. The CDR3 spells CASSRGQAWETQYF. The CDR3 DNA reads TGCGCCAGCAGCAGAGGACAGGCCTGGGAGACCCAGTACTTC.

This clone came up a few times. V usage is TRBV30 and J usage is TRBJ2-5; D not resolved. Trimming cost V 1 base and J 2 bases, with 11 bases left between them. The CDR3 totals 14 residues. Germline CDR1 is GTSNPN and CDR2 is SVGIG (reference sequence). CDR3 region: CAWSARLIQETQYF. The CDR3 DNA reads TGTGCCTGGAGTGCGAGACTTATACAAGAGACCCAGTACTTC.

The rearrangement uses TRBV30 and TRBJ2-7; D is unresolved. The germline V gene encodes CDR1 GTSNPN and CDR2 SVGIG (reference sequence). Trimming removed 2 bases at V and 3 bases at J, with 8 bases between. The CDR3 extends over 12 amino acids. DNA of the CDR3: TGTGCCTGGAGTTACTCCCACTACGAGCAGTACTTC. Residues: CAWSYSHYEQYF.

V and J are TRBV27 and TRBJ2-7; 8 nucleotides line up with TRBD2. The trim removed 5 bases at V and 0 bases at J, leaving 12 bases unmatched. The CDR3 loop spans 17 amino acids. Per the germline V gene, CDR1 is MNHEY and CDR2 is SMNVEV (reference sequence). CDR3 nucleotide sequence: TGTGCCAGCAGTCCCAACCCCTTCACTAGCGGCTCCTACGAGCAGTACTTC. Amino acids: CASSPNPFTSGSYEQYF.

This clone was seen a few times. The V call is TRBV4-2, the J call TRBJ2-2, with TRBD1 matching 10 bases. Germline CDR1 and CDR2: LGHNA and YNFKEQ. V lost 4 bases to trimming and J lost 8 bases; unmatched junction nucleotides: 10. This CDR3 has 16 residues. CDR3 DNA sequence: TGTGCCAGCAGCCTAAAGGACAGGGGGGGCTTTGGGGAGCTGTTTTTT. Translated: CASSLKDRGGFGELFF.

In this sample, this clone turned up a few times. This chain uses TRBV7-2 with TRBJ2-6, with D perhaps TRBD1 (6 bases). V lost 3 bases and J 2 bases, leaving 11 bases between the germline ends. This CDR3 is 16 amino acids long. The germline V gene encodes CDR1 SGHTA and CDR2 FQGNSA. CDR3 residues: CASSLLQGTGANVLTF. CDR3 sequence (DNA): TGTGCCAGCAGCTTGCTCCAGGGGACTGGGGCCAACGTCCTGACTTTC.

This clone was detected only a few times. The chain combines TRBV6-5 with TRBJ2-2, with D unresolved. Germline CDR1 reads MNHEY; CDR2 reads SVGAGI. V gave up 7 bases and J gave up 5 bases, with 8 bases separating them. The CDR3 is 12 residues long. CDR3 region: CASTEETGELFF. In DNA, the CDR3 is TGTGCCAGCACCGAGGAAACCGGGGAGCTGTTTTTT.